The source of this TCR beta chain is a study of regulatory T cells in long-lasting Graves disease. About the study: Graves' patients with a new diagnosis had received antithyroid drugs under 3 months.

This clonotype was seen repeatedly, ten times or more. Looked up from germline, CDR1 is LGHDT and CDR2 is YNNKEL (reference sequence). The CDR3 contains 19 residues. Trimming left V 3 bases short and J 3 bases short, with 25 bases between. Arm-PCR of CDR3 regions with iRepertoire HTBI primers generated TCR beta libraries. TCRdb independently ran MiXCR on the multiplex PCR reads; one entry per CDR3 protein. Seen here are a few hundred thousand distinct CDR3 sequences, around a sixth observed once, and the top ten hold about 15%. Time point denoted: newly diagnosed GD, antithyroid drugs for less than 3 months. The TCR library used RNA extracted from PBMCs. These data also formed part of another study, on T cells in Graves' hyperthyroidism and ophthalmopathy. From that paper: First-round RT-PCR of the TCR CDR3 relied on the HTBI primer set.

The rearrangement uses TRBV3-1 and TRBJ2-3; D is unresolved. The sample in question was peripheral blood mononuclear cells (PBMCs), obtained at new diagnosis, from a patient treated with antithyroid drugs. The sequence was collected from a woman aged 30 to 39 with Graves disease. This chain's CDR3 is CASSQPTPLIGPTTDTQYF. In DNA form, the CDR3 reads TGTGCCAGCAGCCAGCCCACCCCTCTGATTGGGCCAACTACAGATACGCAGTATTTT.